This T cell receptor beta chain was sequenced in a study of vaccination and CD4 T cells after COVID-19. Study details: The convalescent group had six males, four females, seven Caucasians, two Asians, one multiracial. For post-vaccine samples, collection took place a median approximately 72 days after dose two, ranging from 14 to 241. Whole-study findings and limits: Within convalescent individuals, 304 out of 307 vaccine-specific clones proved to be spike mono-reactive.

The CDR3 consists of 13 residues. The V gene lost 3 bases and the J gene lost 10 bases, with 15 bases spanning the gap. Germline CDR1 is SEHNR and CDR2 is FQNEAQ (reference sequence). With the Oncomine TCR Beta short-read assay, DNA from cultured CD4+ T cells was sequenced. TCRdb itself ran the PCR reads through MiXCR, one entry per CDR3 protein. The table records approximately 15,000 distinct CDR3 sequences, about 46% of them present only once. This clonotype qualifies as medium-sized. Its target is unknown. Treatment indicated: roughly nine-day PBMC culture with coronavirus spike peptide pools or control peptides (ViraFEST assay). First, ViraFEST expanded antigen-specific T cells with peptide pools, and next it sequenced the TCRs.

The source was CD4+ T cells from blood, cultured in vitro, collected after SARS-CoV-2 vaccination. This TCR was recovered from a human donor who had recovered from COVID-19. This rearrangement joins TRBV7-9 to TRBJ1-1, with D possibly being TRBD1 (5 bases). The CDR3 spells CASSFSGAKRAFF. The CDR3 bases are TGTGCCAGCAGCTTTTCCGGGGCTAAAAGAGCTTTCTTT.